This T cell receptor (beta chain) was identified during a study of T-cell memory formation after mild COVID-19. In this sample, this clonotype turned up many times. What it binds is unknown. CDR1 DFQATT and CDR2 SNEGSKA come from the germline V gene (reference sequence). This CDR3 is 13 amino acids long. Trimming removed 0 bases at V and 2 bases at J, with 5 bases between. Study results and caveats: Those CD4+ clones that contracted were mainly in CM and EM (CD8+ ones in EMRA).

One entry per CDR3 protein, called by TCRdb with MiXCR from the 5' RACE reads. The repertoire consists of around 150,000 distinct CDR3 sequences, with about 9.9% occurring once and the leading ten covering 3% to 4%. The sequence came from a man between 18 and 35 years old who had mild COVID-19 (a few samples of this study predate the infection). Cell type and time point are not known. The sequencing sample was made of PBMCs or a T cell subset sorted from them (not recorded which). The chain couples TRBV20-1 to TRBJ2-4; no clear D. The CDR3 region is CSAREITKNIQYF. CDR3 sequence (DNA): TGCAGTGCTAGAGAGATCACCAAAAACATTCAGTACTTC.